This TCR beta chain stems from a study of T cells after yellow fever vaccination. This CDR3 is 15 amino acids long. The germline gives CDR1 SGHTA, CDR2 FQGTGA. V was clipped by 4 bases and J by 5 bases, with 14 bases between them. TCRdb recomputed calls from the 5' RACE reads with MiXCR, one row per CDR3 protein. The table records roughly 520,000 distinct CDR3 sequences, 21% of them present only once. This clonotype was recorded many times. This material consisted of PBMCs, taken about 21 days after the first yellow fever vaccination. The chain has TRBV7-3 and TRBJ2-2, with no clear D. The TCR was taken from a man aged 18-30 years who received the YFV17D yellow fever vaccine. In nucleotides, the CDR3 is TGTGCCAGCAGCTCCTCCGTAGGTGGAACCGGGGAGCTGTTTTTT. Its translation: CASSSSVGGTGELFF.